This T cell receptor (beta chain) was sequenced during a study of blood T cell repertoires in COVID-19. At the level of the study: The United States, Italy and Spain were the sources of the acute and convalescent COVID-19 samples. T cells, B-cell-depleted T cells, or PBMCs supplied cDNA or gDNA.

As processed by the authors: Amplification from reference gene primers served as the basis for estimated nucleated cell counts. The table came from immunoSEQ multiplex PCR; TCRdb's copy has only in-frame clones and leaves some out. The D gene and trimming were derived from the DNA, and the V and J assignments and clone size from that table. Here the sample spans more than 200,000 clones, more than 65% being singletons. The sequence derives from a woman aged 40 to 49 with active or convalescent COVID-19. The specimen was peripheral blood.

In DNA, the CDR3 is TGCGCCAGCAGCTTGGGACTAGCGGGGGGTGTGGAGACCCAGTACTTC. As protein: CASSLGLAGGVETQYF. V usage is TRBV5-1 and J usage is TRBJ2-5, with 13 bases matching TRBD2. Germline-derived CDR1 and CDR2 are SGHRS and YFSETQ. V shed 0 bases, J shed 5 bases, and the junction held 4 bases outside the gene matches. This CDR3 region has 16 residues. The full variable domain, in which reference TRBV5-1 and TRBJ2-5 provide the parts outside the CDR3, is KAGVTQTPRYLIKTRGQQVTLSCSPISGHRSVSWYQQTPGQGLQFLFEYFSETQRNKGNFPGRFSGRQFSNSRSEMNVSTLELGDSALYLCASSLGLAGGVETQYFGPGTRLLVL.